A single TCR beta chain is shown here with its context. Magnetic beads with positive selection isolated CD4+ and CD8+ fractions, whose purity was verified by flow cytometry. The sample comes from a study of somatic mutations in cytotoxic T cells in rheumatoid arthritis. Some clones are missing from TCRdb's copy, which holds only in-frame ones; the method was immunoSEQ multiplex PCR. The sample gives some 15,000 clones, 78% of which show up once; 15% to 20% is in the top ten. The sequencing sample was made of CD8+ T cells sorted from blood. This sequence originates from an adult with rheumatoid arthritis.

This CDR3 is CASRQGSNQPQHF. The DNA of the CDR3 is TGTGCCAGCAGACAGGGGAGCAATCAGCCCCAGCATTTT. The chain carries TRBV27 and TRBJ1-5; 7 nucleotides line up with TRBD1. The CDR3 loop spans 13 amino acids. J lost 1 base, V lost 6 bases, and 0 bases had no gene match. Germline CDR1 and CDR2: MNHEY and SMNVEV (reference sequence).